The 13 T cell receptor beta chains listed next were all sequenced from one sample in a study of identical twins. TCRdb fed the 5' RACE reads into MiXCR, producing one record per CDR3 protein. This table holds 470,000 or so distinct CDR3 sequences, approximately 24% found once. This sample was also put to use in a study of T cells expressing NK-cell markers.

Material for sequencing was CD4+ T cells sorted from blood. The receptors stem from a woman between 18 and 29 years old in good health.

The V and J genes are TRBV9 and TRBJ2-1, with a tentative D call TRBD2 (6 bases). Germline CDR1 reads SGDLS; CDR2 reads YYNGEE. With 0 bases removed from V and 4 bases from J, the gap between germline ends came to 14 bases. There are 16 residues in the CDR3. Here the CDR3 reads CASSVGMGRIYNEQFF. CDR3 in DNA: TGTGCCAGCAGCGTAGGGATGGGGAGGATATACAATGAGCAGTTCTTC.

This clonotype has a handful of counts. J is TRBJ1-2 and V is TRBV12-3 or TRBV12-4, with D unresolved. V lost 2 bases, J lost 4 bases, and 8 bases lay in between. The CDR3 has 13 amino acids. The CDR3 nucleotides read TGTGCCAGCAGTTTAAGGCGGTTCTATGGCTACACCTTC. Translation: CASSLRRFYGYTF.

The sample holds a few counts of this clonotype. This rearrangement joins TRBV20-1 to TRBJ2-2; TRBD2 matches at 7 bases. The CDR3 loop spans 15 amino acids. The germline V gene has CDR1 DFQATT and CDR2 SNEGSKA (reference sequence). V shed 6 bases and J 6 bases; nucleotides not matched to a gene: 13. This CDR3 is CSARKERGGPGELFF. CDR3 nucleotide sequence: TGCAGTGCCCGAAAAGAGCGGGGAGGACCCGGGGAGCTGTTTTTT.

This chain connects TRBV4-2 to TRBJ2-7; D may be TRBD1 (5 bases). Trimming took off 4 bases at V and 3 bases at J, with 22 bases between the two ends. The CDR3 length is 17 residues. CDR1 and CDR2 (germline): LGHNA, YNFKEQ. Here the CDR3 reads CASSRVGLGQGRYEQYF. In DNA, the CDR3 is TGTGCCAGCAGCCGCGTAGGGCTGGGGCAGGGTCGCTACGAGCAGTACTTC.

This clonotype showed up just a few times. The gene calls are TRBV3-1 and TRBJ2-5; TRBD2 matches at 9 bases. V trimming: 4 bases; J trimming: 5 bases; junction bases outside the gene matches: 11. Per germline, CDR1 LGHDT and CDR2 YNNKEL (reference sequence). The CDR3 has 16 residues. CDR3 sequence: CASSRNLGLAEETQYF. The CDR3 DNA is TGTGCCAGCAGCCGAAACCTGGGACTAGCAGAGGAGACCCAGTACTTC.

This chain connects TRBV3-1 to TRBJ2-2; the D gene could be TRBD1 or TRBD2 (5 bases each). Germline loops: CDR1 LGHDT, CDR2 YNNKEL (reference sequence). V was pared by 4 bases and J by 0 bases, with 15 bases between. The CDR3 totals 17 residues. The CDR3 sequence: CASSPRRGVSNTGELFF. The DNA for the CDR3 is TGTGCCAGCAGCCCCCGCCGGGGCGTATCGAACACCGGGGAGCTGTTTTTT.

The chain has TRBV7-9 and TRBJ2-7, with D perhaps being TRBD1 or TRBD2 (5 bases each). The germline CDR1 and CDR2 sequences are SEHNR and FQNEAQ (reference sequence). The CDR3 is made up of 15 amino acids. Trimming pared 5 bases from V and 3 bases from J, leaving 17 bases between. The CDR3 coding sequence is TGTGCCAGCAGCCGCGTGTTGGGGGATGGCTACGAGCAGTACTTC. Protein: CASSRVLGDGYEQYF.

This clonotype was detected ten times or more. V gene TRBV12-3 or TRBV12-4 combines with J gene TRBJ1-5; a weak D match, TRBD1 (5 bases). V gave up 6 bases and J gave up 2 bases, with 11 bases separating them. The CDR3 totals 14 residues. The CDR3 loop reads CASRPDRRNQPQHF. CDR3 coding DNA: TGTGCCAGCAGACCTGACAGACGCAATCAGCCCCAGCATTTT.

The chain carries TRBV20-1 and TRBJ2-5; D remains unclear. V lost 3 bases to trimming and J lost 2 bases, with 10 bases between them. The germline CDR1 and CDR2 sequences are DFQATT and SNEGSKA (reference sequence). The CDR3 is made up of 13 amino acids. CDR3 bases: TGCAGTGCTAGGGGGTTACAGCAAGAGACCCAGTACTTC. Its protein product is CSARGLQQETQYF.

Ten or more counts support this clonotype. V and J are TRBV20-1 and TRBJ2-2, with TRBD1 matching 9 bases. The CDR3 has 17 amino acids. Germline V lookup: CDR1 DFQATT, CDR2 SNEGSKA (reference sequence). Unmatched junction bases numbered 9, after V lost 0 bases and J lost 4 bases. The DNA for the CDR3 is TGCAGTGCTAGAGACTCGGGACAGGGAAGAGGCACCGGGGAGCTGTTTTTT. The encoded protein is CSARDSGQGRGTGELFF.

The rearrangement uses TRBV12-3 or TRBV12-4 and TRBJ2-1; 8 bases line up with TRBD2. This CDR3 region has 16 residues. The trim removed 3 bases at V and 1 base at J, leaving 5 bases unmatched. The CDR3 DNA reads as TGTGCCAGCAGTTTTCATACGGGAGGGTCCTACAATGAGCAGTTCTTC. This encodes CASSFHTGGSYNEQFF.

Only a few counts were recorded for this clonotype. This chain links TRBV2 with TRBJ1-1; D gene unclear. Germline V gene sequence: CDR1 SNHLY, CDR2 FYNNEI. Trimming removed 7 bases at V and 8 bases at J, with 14 bases between. This CDR3 is 12 amino acids long. CDR3 in amino acids: CASTGDREEAFF. The DNA for the CDR3 is TGTGCCAGCACCGGGGATAGAGAGGAAGCTTTCTTT.

The chain recombines TRBV20-1 with TRBJ1-1; D may be TRBD1 (6 bases). Trimming took off 7 bases at V and 3 bases at J, with 18 bases between the two ends. Germline V gene data show CDR1 as DFQATT and CDR2 as SNEGSKA (reference sequence). The CDR3 is 14 amino acids. CDR3 sequence (DNA): TGCAGTGGAAGGACGGGGGGCGGAGACACTGAAGCTTTCTTT. Translation: CSGRTGGGDTEAFF.